This TCR beta chain comes out of a study of T cells in Graves' hyperthyroidism and ophthalmopathy. Study-level points and caveats: Blood also contained most expanded thyroid clonotypes above 0.001. Ophthalmopathy prediction by the model preceded onset by a median about 6 months.

From RNA transcripts, TCR beta CDR3 regions were amplified. The HTBI primer set was used in a first-round RT-PCR of the TCR CDR3. TCRdb reanalysed the multiplex PCR reads using MiXCR and keeps one entry per CDR3 protein. This table has fewer than 350,000 distinct CDR3 sequences, 15% to 20% appearing once. Germline V gene sequence: CDR1 GTSNPN, CDR2 SVGIG (reference sequence). CDR3 length equals 14 residues. Trimming cost V 2 bases and J 0 bases, with 11 bases left between them. Note on this clonotype: Its antigen is currently unknown.

Diagnosing involved the use of clinical symptoms, serum thyroxine and TRAb, thyroid ultrasound and orbital computed tomography. This clonotype was sampled from a man aged 50-59 years with Graves' ophthalmopathy. The gene calls are TRBV30 and TRBJ2-7; tentative D call: TRBD2 (5 bases). Specimen: blood. The CDR3 nucleotides read TGTGCCTGGAGTCGGGAAGCCCACTCCTACGAGCAGTACTTC. This codes for CAWSREAHSYEQYF.